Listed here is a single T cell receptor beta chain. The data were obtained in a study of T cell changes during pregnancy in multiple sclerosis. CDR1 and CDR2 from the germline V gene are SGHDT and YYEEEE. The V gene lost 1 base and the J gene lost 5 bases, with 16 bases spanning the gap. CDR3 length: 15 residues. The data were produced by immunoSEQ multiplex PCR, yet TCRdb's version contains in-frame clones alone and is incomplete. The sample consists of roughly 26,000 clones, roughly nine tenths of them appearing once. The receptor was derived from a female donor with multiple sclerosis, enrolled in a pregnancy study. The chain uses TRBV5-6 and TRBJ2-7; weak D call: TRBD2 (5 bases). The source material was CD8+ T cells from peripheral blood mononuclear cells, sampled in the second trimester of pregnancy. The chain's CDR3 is CASSLYRGGWNEQYF. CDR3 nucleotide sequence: TGTGCCAGCAGCTTGTATCGGGGTGGATGGAACGAGCAGTACTTC.